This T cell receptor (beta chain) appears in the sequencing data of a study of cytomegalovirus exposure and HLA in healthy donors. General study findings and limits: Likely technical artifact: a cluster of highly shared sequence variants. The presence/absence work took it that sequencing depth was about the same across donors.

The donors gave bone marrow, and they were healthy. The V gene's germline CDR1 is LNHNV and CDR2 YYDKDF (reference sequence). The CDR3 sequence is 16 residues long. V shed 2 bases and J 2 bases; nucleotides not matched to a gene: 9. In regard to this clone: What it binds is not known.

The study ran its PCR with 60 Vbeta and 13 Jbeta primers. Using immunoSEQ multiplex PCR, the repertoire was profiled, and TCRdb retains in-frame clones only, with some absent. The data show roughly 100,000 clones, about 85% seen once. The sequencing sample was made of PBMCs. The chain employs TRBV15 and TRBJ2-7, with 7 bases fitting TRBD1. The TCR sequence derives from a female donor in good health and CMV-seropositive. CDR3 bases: TGTGCCACCAGCAGACCGTCTACAGGGGTTCCCTACGAGCAGTACTTC. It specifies CATSRPSTGVPYEQYF.